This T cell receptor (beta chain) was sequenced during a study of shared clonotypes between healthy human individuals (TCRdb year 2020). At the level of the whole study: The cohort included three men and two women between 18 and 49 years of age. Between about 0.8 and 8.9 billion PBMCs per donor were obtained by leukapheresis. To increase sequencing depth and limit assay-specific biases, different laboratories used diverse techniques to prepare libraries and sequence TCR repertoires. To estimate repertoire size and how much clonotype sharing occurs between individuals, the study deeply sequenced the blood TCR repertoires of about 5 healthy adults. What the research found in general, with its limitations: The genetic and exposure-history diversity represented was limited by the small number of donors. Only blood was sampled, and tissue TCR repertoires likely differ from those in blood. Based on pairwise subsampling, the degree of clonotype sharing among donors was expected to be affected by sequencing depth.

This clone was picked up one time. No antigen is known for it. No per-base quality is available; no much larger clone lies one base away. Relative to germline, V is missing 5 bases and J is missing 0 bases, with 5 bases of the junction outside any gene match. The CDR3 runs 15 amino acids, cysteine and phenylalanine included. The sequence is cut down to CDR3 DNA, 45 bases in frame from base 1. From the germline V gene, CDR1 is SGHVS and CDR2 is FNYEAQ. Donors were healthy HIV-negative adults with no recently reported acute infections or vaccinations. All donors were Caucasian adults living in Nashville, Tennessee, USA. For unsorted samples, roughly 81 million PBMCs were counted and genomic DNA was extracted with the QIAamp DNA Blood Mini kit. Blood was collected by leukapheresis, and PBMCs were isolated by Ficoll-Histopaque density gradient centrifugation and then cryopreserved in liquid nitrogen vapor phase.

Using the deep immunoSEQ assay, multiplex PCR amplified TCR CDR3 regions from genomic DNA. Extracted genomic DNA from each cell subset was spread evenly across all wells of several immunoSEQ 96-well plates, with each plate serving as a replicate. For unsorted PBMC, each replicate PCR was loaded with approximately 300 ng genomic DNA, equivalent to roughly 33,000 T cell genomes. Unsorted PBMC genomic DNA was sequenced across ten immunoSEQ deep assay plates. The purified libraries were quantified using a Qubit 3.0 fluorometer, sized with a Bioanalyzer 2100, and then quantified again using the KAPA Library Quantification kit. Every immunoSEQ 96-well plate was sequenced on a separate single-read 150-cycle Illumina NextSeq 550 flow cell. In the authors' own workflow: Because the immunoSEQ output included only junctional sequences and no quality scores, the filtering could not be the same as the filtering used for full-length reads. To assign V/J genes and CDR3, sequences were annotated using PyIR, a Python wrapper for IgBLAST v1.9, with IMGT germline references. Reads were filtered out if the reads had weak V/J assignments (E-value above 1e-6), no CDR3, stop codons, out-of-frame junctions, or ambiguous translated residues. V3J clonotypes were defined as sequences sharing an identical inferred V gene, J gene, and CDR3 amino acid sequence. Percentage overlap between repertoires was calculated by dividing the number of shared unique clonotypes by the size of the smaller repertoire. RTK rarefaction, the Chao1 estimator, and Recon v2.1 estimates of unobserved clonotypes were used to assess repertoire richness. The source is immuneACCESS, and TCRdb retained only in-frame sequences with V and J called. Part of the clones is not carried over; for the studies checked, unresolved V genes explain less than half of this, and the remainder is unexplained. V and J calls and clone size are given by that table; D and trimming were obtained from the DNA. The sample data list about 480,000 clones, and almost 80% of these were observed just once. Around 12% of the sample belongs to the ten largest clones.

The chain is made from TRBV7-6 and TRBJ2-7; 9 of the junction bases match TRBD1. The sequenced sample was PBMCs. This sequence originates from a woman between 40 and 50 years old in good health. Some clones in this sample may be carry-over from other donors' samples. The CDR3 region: CASSLGQGDSYEQYF. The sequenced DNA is TGTGCCAGCAGCCTGGGACAGGGCGACTCCTACGAGCAGTACTTC.